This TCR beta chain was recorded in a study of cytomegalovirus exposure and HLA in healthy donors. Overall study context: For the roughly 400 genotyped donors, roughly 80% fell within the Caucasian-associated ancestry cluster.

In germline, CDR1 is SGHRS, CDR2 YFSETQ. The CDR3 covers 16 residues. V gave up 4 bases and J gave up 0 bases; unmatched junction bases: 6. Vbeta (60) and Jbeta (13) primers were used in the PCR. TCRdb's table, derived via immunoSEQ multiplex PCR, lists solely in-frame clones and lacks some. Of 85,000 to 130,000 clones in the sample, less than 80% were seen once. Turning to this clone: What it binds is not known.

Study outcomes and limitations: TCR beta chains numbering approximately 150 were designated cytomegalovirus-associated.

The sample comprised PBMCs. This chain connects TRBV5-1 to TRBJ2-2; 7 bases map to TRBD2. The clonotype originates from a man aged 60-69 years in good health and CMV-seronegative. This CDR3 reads CASSRSGVSNTGELFF. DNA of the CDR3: TGCGCCAGCAGCCGGAGCGGGGTCTCGAACACCGGGGAGCTGTTTTTT.